Below, 10 T cell receptor beta chains from the same sample are listed, as sequenced in a study of blood T cell repertoires in COVID-19. TCRdb's copy holds only in-frame clones and misses some; the assay was immunoSEQ multiplex PCR. The table shows 120,000 to 150,000 clones, with around nine tenths occurring only once. Sequencing input: peripheral blood. Source of these receptors: a human donor in a cohort sampled during active COVID-19.

The chain recombines TRBV12-5 with TRBJ1-4; maybe TRBD1 (5 bases). The germline V and J ends were trimmed by 0 bases and 8 bases, with 19 bases remaining between them. The CDR3 runs 17 residues. CDR1 LGHNT and CDR2 FRNRAP come from the germline V gene. The chain's CDR3 is CASGLVVGPGAGEKLFF. The CDR3, as DNA: TGTGCTAGTGGTTTGGTTGTGGGGCCTGGGGCAGGCGAAAAACTGTTTTTT.

This sequence joins TRBV5-1 and TRBJ1-1; D uncertain. The V gene's germline CDR1 is SGHRS and CDR2 YFSETQ. Trimming removed 3 bases from V and 0 bases from J, with 9 bases in between. This CDR3 comprises 14 residues. The CDR3 loop reads CASSWAGMNTEAFF. As DNA, the CDR3 is TGCGCCAGCAGCTGGGCGGGGATGAACACTGAAGCTTTCTTT. The variable domain in full, completed from reference TRBV5-1 and TRBJ1-1, reads KAGVTQTPRYLIKTRGQQVTLSCSPISGHRSVSWYQQTPGQGLQFLFEYFSETQRNKGNFPGRFSGRQFSNSRSEMNVSTLELGDSALYLCASSWAGMNTEAFFGQGTRLTVV.

This clone has just one count. The DNA of the CDR3 is TGTGCCAGCAGTCTCAGGGGGGTGGACACCGGGGAGCTGTTTTTT. This sequence encodes CASSLRGVDTGELFF. The genes are TRBV27 and TRBJ2-2; D is perhaps TRBD1 (7 bases). Germline CDR1 is MNHEY and CDR2 is SMNVEV (reference sequence). V dropped 5 bases and J dropped 3 bases, with 13 bases sitting between them. The CDR3 covers 15 residues.

V usage is TRBV7-9 and J usage is TRBJ1-1; D is possibly TRBD1 (6 bases). V gave up 7 bases and J gave up 4 bases, with 13 bases separating them. Germline CDR1 and CDR2: SEHNR and FQNEAQ (reference sequence). The CDR3 is made up of 13 amino acids. The DNA for the CDR3 is TGTGCCAGCACCTTGGGGGCAGGCACTGAAGCTTTCTTT. Translation gives CASTLGAGTEAFF. Supplemented by reference TRBV7-9 and TRBJ1-1, the full variable domain reads DTGVSQNPRHKITKRGQNVTFRCDPISEHNRLYWYRQTLGQGPEFLTYFQNEAQLEKSRLLSDRFSAERPKGSFSTLEIQRTEQGDSAMYLCASTLGAGTEAFFGQGTRLTVV.

V gene TRBV7-2 combines with J gene TRBJ2-3; D is undetermined. V was cut by 4 bases and J by 0 bases, with 2 bases left in between. This CDR3 region has 12 residues. CDR1 is SGHTA, CDR2 FQGNSA, per germline. As DNA, the CDR3 is TGTGCCAGCAGCTCTAGCACAGATACGCAGTATTTT. This gives the protein CASSSSTDTQYF.

The rearrangement joins TRBV28 to TRBJ1-5, with D possibly TRBD1 on 6 matching bases. This CDR3 region has 15 residues. The V gene lost 5 bases and the J gene lost 4 bases, with 15 bases spanning the gap. The germline CDR1 and CDR2 sequences are MDHEN and SYDVKM. CDR3 region: CASSGSGVENQPQHF. The DNA of the CDR3 is TGTGCCAGCAGTGGGTCAGGGGTGGAGAATCAGCCCCAGCATTTT.

V and J are TRBV12-3 or TRBV12-4 and TRBJ1-5; perhaps TRBD1 as D (5 bases). V was shortened by 6 bases and J by 9 bases, with 15 bases between the two germline ends. This CDR3 is 13 amino acids long. The DNA of the CDR3 is TGTGCCAGCAGCTTCCGGGGGGTCGGGCCCCAGCATTTT. It translates to CASSFRGVGPQHF.

The chain has TRBV27 and TRBJ1-1; TRBD1 might be the D (6 bases). Germline V gene sequence: CDR1 MNHEY, CDR2 SMNVEV (reference sequence). The V end was cut by 6 bases, the J end by 0 bases, with 11 bases between. This CDR3 spans 14 amino acids. CDR3 sequence: CASRQGSMNTEAFF. The CDR3 DNA reads as TGTGCCAGCAGGCAGGGGTCAATGAACACTGAAGCTTTCTTT.

V and J are TRBV11-2 and TRBJ2-1; perhaps TRBD1 as D (5 bases). V lost 2 bases and J 8 bases, leaving 10 bases between the germline ends. The CDR3 runs 13 residues. Per the germline V gene, CDR1 is SGHAT and CDR2 is FQNNGV. The CDR3 reads CASSLFQGDEQFF. As DNA, the CDR3 is TGTGCCAGCAGCTTATTCCAGGGCGATGAGCAGTTCTTC.

The chain couples TRBV6-5 to TRBJ1-6; the D is unclear. There are 12 residues in the CDR3. The germline gives CDR1 MNHEY, CDR2 SVGAGI. Trimming removed 6 bases from V and 9 bases from J, with 9 bases in between. CDR3 loop: CASRTYGSPLHF. The CDR3 DNA is TGTGCCAGCAGAACCTATGGTTCACCCCTCCACTTT.